These T cell receptor beta chains were read from a single sample in a study of tumor-infiltrating lymphocytes in primary liver carcinoma. A single record per CDR3 protein comes from TCRdb applying MiXCR to the multiplex PCR reads. The data show about 21,000 distinct CDR3 sequences, over 60% seen once. The sample was liver tumor tissue from sampling region 1. The receptors shown here come from a woman aged 25 to 39 with primary liver carcinoma and hepatitis B virus infection. CDR3s include the opening cysteine and the closing phenylalanine or tryptophan. A D gene is named only where the DNA matches it firmly. Clone size, where shown, is once, few, many, or a class for clones that have expanded.

j_gene | v_gene | abundance | d_gene | CDR3nt | CDR3aa
TRBJ2-6 | TRBV6-2/TRBV6-3 | . | . | TGTGCCAGCAGTTACTTACAGGATTACTCTGGGGCCAACGTCCTGGCTTTC | CASSYLQDYSGANVLAF
TRBJ2-1 | TRBV5-1 | . | . | TGCGTCAGCGCCCCGTACCCAGACTATTCCTACAATGAGCAGTTCTTC | CVSAPYPDYSYNEQFF
TRBJ2-1 | TRBV11-1 | . | . | TGTGCCAGCATCCGGAGACAGGCCTCCTACAATGAGAGGTTCTTC | CASIRRQASYNERFF
TRBJ1-2 | TRBV7-9 | . | . | TGTGCCAGCAGCTTAGCGTCCCGAGGTCCGACGAATGGCTACACCTTC | CASSLASRGPTNGYTF
TRBJ2-7 | TRBV11-1 | . | . | TGTGCCAGCAGCCTAGAATACCTCCACGAGCAGTACTTC | CASSLEYLHEQYF
TRBJ2-2 | TRBV28 | . | TRBD2 | TGTGCCAGCACCTGGGAGGGACTGGCGGTAGCAGTGGAGCTGTTTTTT | CASTWEGLAVAVELFF
TRBJ2-2 | TRBV6-5 | . | TRBD1 | TGTGCCAGCAGTCCGCGGACAGGGTTCACCCTGGAGCTTTTTTTT | CASSPRTGFTLELFF
TRBJ2-1 | TRBV11-2 | large | . | TGTGCCAGCCGACAGCTTAATGAGCAGTTCTTC | CASRQLNEQFF
TRBJ1-2 | TRBV11-2 | . | . | TGTGCCAGTAGCTTAAGGAAAGCTAACTATGGTTACACCTTC | CASSLRKANYGYTF
TRBJ2-5 | TRBV10-3 | . | . | TGTACCATCAGTGGGACGTCAGGGGAGACCCAGCACTTC | CTISGTSGETQHF
TRBJ2-3 | TRBV4-1 | . | TRBD1 | TGCACCAGCAGCGCGCCAGGACAGGGTTTCTCAGGTACGCAGTATTTT | CTSSAPGQGFSGTQYF
TRBJ2-4 | TRBV6-1 | . | . | TGTGCCAGCCGTGAAGCGCAGCATCCACACGATCCTCCGGGGGACATTCAGTACTTC | CASREAQHPHDPPGDIQYF
TRBJ2-7 | TRBV4-3 | . | . | TGCACCAGCAGCCAAGCTGTGACGGAGGGTCACATTAGCTACGAGCATTACTTC | CTSSQAVTEGHISYEHYF
TRBJ2-3 | TRBV4-3 | . | . | TGCGCCAGCAGCCAAGGTTTTGAGGGAACCAGGCTTACGCAGTATTTT | CASSQGFEGTRLTQYF
TRBJ2-7 | TRBV6-5 | . | . | TGTGTCAGTAGTTATTACTCTCAGGGACTTGAGTACGAGCAGTACTTC | CVSSYYSQGLEYEQYF
TRBJ1-1 | TRBV29-1 | . | TRBD1 | TGCGGCGTCGAGACAGGGAGCACTGATACTTTCTTT | CGVETGSTDTFF
TRBJ2-1 | TRBV11-2 | . | . | TGTGCCAGCAGCCCTAGTAGCGTGAGGTTCCCAGGCGATGAGCAGTTCTTC | CASSPSSVRFPGDEQFF
TRBJ1-1 | TRBV28 | . | . | TGTGCCAGTAGTATAAGGGTTGAGCCTTTCTTT | CASSIRVEPFF
TRBJ2-2 | TRBV6-5 | . | TRBD1 | TGTCCCATCAGTCCGCAGACAGGGTTCACCGGGGAGCTGTTTTTT | CPISPQTGFTGELFF
TRBJ2-5 | TRBV12-3/TRBV12-4 | . | . | TGTGCCAGCAGTTACCTGGACTCCCAAGAGACCCAGTACTTC | CASSYLDSQETQYF
TRBJ2-5 | TRBV12-3/TRBV12-4 | . | . | TGTGCCAGTAGTATCTACCCCGGGAGTGAAGAAACCCAGTACTTC | CASSIYPGSEETQYF
TRBJ2-1 | TRBV6-5 | . | TRBD2 | TGTGCCAGCAGTTATCTCGCCAAGGCCCTAGCGGCCTACAATGAGCGGTTCTTC | CASSYLAKALAAYNERFF
TRBJ2-2 | TRBV6-1 | . | TRBD2 | TGTGCCAGCAGTGAGGCACAAGCGGGAGCTGCGAACACCGGGGAGCTGTTTTTT | CASSEAQAGAANTGELFF
TRBJ2-7 | TRBV11-3 | . | TRBD1 | TGTGTCAGCAGCTTCTGGACAGGTACAGCCTACGAGCAGTACTTC | CVSSFWTGTAYEQYF
TRBJ2-2 | TRBV6-5 | . | TRBD2 | TGTGCAAGCAGCCACGGGGGGGCGGTCTGGGAGCTGTTTTTT | CASSHGGAVWELFF
TRBJ2-1 | TRBV13 | . | TRBD2 | TGTGCCAGCGGCTCTAGCGGGAGGGCCCTGAATGAGCAATTCTTC | CASGSSGRALNEQFF
TRBJ2-1 | TRBV4-3 | once | . | TGCGCTAGCAGCCATACAGAGTTGGTCAATGATCAGCTCTTC | CASSHTELVNDQLF
TRBJ2-1 | TRBV4-3 | . | . | TGCGCCAGTAGTAACACAGAGTTGGTCAATGAGCAGTTCTTC | CASSNTELVNEQFF
TRBJ1-2 | TRBV11-2 | . | TRBD1 | TGTGTCGACACTCAGGGGGGGGGTGGAGGCTACACCTTC | CVDTQGGGGGYTF
TRBJ1-2 | TRBV4-2 | . | TRBD1 | TGTGCCAGCAGCCATGGCAGGCAGGGGGGTTATGGCTGCACATTC | CASSHGRQGGYGCTF
TRBJ1-1 | TRBV9 | . | . | TGTACCAGCAGCGTAGCCCACTCGGACACTGAAGCTTTCTTT | CTSSVAHSDTEAFF
TRBJ2-1 | TRBV11-2 | . | TRBD2 | TGTGCCAGCCCATTTGGAAGCGGGAGAGTGGGCCATGAGCAGTCCTTC | CASPFGSGRVGHEQSF
TRBJ2-3 | TRBV4-3 | . | . | TGCGCCAGCAGTCAGTCGGTCTGGCTGTGTGAACCCGATGATACGCAGTATTTT | CASSQSVWLCEPDDTQYF
TRBJ2-7 | TRBV7-9 | . | TRBD2 | TGTGCCGGCAGCTCGGGAGGCCTCTCCTACCAGTACTTC | CAGSSGGLSYQYF
TRBJ2-7 | TRBV11-1 | few | . | TGTGCCAGTAGCTTAGGATACCTCCGCTGGCAGTACTTC | CASSLGYLRWQYF
TRBJ2-2 | TRBV28 | . | TRBD2 | TGTGCCAGCAGTTTGGGCGGGAGCGTGGAGCTGTTCTTT | CASSLGGSVELFF
TRBJ2-1 | TRBV11-3 | . | TRBD2 | TGTGCCAGCAGCTTAGAGGCTAGCGGGAGGGCCCGCTCCTACAATGAGCAGTTCTTC | CASSLEASGRARSYNEQFF
TRBJ2-7 | TRBV7-8 | . | . | TGTGCCGACAGCTCGGGTCGCGGTCATACTATGAGCTCCTACGAGCAGTACTTC | CADSSGRGHTMSSYEQYF
TRBJ2-1 | TRBV11-2 | . | TRBD1 | TGTACCAGCAGCTTAGCCCAGGGGGCGGCCAACAATGAGCAGTTCTTC | CTSSLAQGAANNEQFF
TRBJ2-7 | TRBV11-2 | . | . | TGTGCCAGCATTATCACAGGAGGGGGCTCTTGGACTCACGAGCAGTACTTC | CASIITGGGSWTHEQYF
TRBJ2-1 | TRBV4-1 | . | TRBD2 | TGCGCCAGCAATCAAGGACTAGTGGGAGTAAACTCCTACAATGAGCAGTCCTTC | CASNQGLVGVNSYNEQSF
TRBJ2-5 | TRBV29-1 | medium-sized | TRBD2 | TGCAGCGTTGGATTGAGCGGGAGGGGACAAGAGACCCAGTACTTC | CSVGLSGRGQETQYF
TRBJ2-3 | TRBV12-3/TRBV12-4 | . | . | TGTGTCAACAGTTTTCCCCCTCCTAGCACAGGTACGCGGTATTTT | CVNSFPPPSTGTRYF
TRBJ1-1 | TRBV12-3/TRBV12-4 | . | TRBD1 | TGTGCCAGCACCGTGGGACAGGGGGCTTTCTTT | CASTVGQGAFF
TRBJ2-5 | TRBV7-3 | many | TRBD2 | TGTGCCAGCAGCCTACTAGCGGGACAAGAGACCCAGTACTTC | CASSLLAGQETQYF
TRBJ2-3 | TRBV6-6 | . | . | TGTGCCGGTAGTTCCACCTTAGACCGGGGAGGCCAGTTAGGGCAGTATTTT | CAGSSTLDRGGQLGQYF
TRBJ1-6 | TRBV11-3 | . | . | TGTGCCAGCAGCTTTAACTGGAGCTATAAATCACTCCTCCACTTT | CASSFNWSYKSLLHF
TRBJ2-3 | TRBV5-4 | . | . | TGTGCCAGCAGCGTAGACGGACACCCTCCACCCATAGATGGGCAGTATTTT | CASSVDGHPPPIDGQYF